The clone carrying this TCR beta chain was seen more than once but under ten times. Its antigen is as yet unknown. This sample is drawn from a study of T cells after yellow fever vaccination. Template switching by 5'RACE produced TCR cDNA, adding a universal primer site and UMIs. TCRdb itself ran the 5' RACE reads through MiXCR, one entry per CDR3 protein. Of around 260,000 distinct CDR3 sequences listed, around 4.9% are singletons. The study's findings and limits: Booster samples showed a return of most primary-vaccination clones (around 95% CD4, 80% to 90% CD8). Researchers report a weaker secondary response that nonetheless peaked faster, day 5 versus 15.

CDR1 is SSHAT, CDR2 FNYEAQ, per germline (reference sequence). CDR3 size: 12 residues. V lost 1 base and J 9 bases, leaving 7 bases between the germline ends. The TCR sequence derives from a man aged 18 to 35 who received the YFV17D yellow fever vaccine. The chain combines TRBV7-7 with TRBJ1-5, with D uncertain. Material: CD4+ T cells sorted from PBMCs, obtained on the day of the yellow fever booster vaccination. The CDR3 is CASSLVCRPQHF. DNA of the CDR3: TGTGCCAGCAGCTTAGTTTGTCGGCCCCAGCATTTT.